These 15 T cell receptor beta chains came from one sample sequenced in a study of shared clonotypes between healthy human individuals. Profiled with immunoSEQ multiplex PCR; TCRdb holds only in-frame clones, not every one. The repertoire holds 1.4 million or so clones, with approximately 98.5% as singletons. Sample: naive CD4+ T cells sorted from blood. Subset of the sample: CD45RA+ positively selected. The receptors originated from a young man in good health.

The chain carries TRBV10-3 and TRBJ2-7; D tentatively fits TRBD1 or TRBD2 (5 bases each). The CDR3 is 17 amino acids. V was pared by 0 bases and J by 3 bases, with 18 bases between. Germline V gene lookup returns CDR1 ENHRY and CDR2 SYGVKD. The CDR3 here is CAISESRDRVGIYEQYF. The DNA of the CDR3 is TGTGCCATCAGTGAGTCTCGGGACCGGGTGGGGATCTACGAGCAGTACTTC.

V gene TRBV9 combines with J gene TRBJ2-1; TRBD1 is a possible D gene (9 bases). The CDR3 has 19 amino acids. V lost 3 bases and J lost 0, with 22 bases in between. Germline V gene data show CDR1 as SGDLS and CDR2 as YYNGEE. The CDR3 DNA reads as TGTGCCAGCAGCGGACAGGGGGGGCTAGCGGGCAGCTCCTACAATGAGCAGTTCTTC. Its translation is CASSGQGGLAGSSYNEQFF.

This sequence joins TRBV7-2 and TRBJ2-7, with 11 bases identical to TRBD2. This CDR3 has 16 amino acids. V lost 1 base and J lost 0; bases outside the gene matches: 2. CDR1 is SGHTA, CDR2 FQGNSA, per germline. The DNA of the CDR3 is TGTGCCAGCAGCTTAGATGGGACTAGCGGCTCCTACGAGCAGTACTTC. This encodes CASSLDGTSGSYEQYF.

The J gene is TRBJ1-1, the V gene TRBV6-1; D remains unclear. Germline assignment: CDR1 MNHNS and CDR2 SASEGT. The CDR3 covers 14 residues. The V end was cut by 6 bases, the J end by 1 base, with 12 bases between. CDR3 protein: CASSLPGRNTEAFF. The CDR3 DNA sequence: TGTGCCAGCAGCCTACCTGGGCGGAACACTGAAGCTTTCTTT.

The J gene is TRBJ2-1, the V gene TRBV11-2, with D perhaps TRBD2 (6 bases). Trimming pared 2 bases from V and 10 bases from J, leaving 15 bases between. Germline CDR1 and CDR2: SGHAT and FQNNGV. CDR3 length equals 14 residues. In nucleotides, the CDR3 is TGTGCCAGCAGCTTACTGCGGGAACCCCTAGAGCAGTTCTTC. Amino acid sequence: CASSLLREPLEQFF.

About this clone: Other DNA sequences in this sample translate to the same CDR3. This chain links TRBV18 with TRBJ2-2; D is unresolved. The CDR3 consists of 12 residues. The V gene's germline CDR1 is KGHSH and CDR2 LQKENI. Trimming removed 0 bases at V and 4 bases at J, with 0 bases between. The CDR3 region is CASSPPTGELFF. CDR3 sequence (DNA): TGTGCCAGCTCACCACCCACCGGGGAGCTGTTTTTT.

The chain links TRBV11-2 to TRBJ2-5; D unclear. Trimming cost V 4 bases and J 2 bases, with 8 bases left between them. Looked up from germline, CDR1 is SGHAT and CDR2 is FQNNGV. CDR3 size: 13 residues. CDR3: CASSSRIQETQYF. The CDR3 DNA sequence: TGTGCCAGCAGCTCCAGGATTCAAGAGACCCAGTACTTC.

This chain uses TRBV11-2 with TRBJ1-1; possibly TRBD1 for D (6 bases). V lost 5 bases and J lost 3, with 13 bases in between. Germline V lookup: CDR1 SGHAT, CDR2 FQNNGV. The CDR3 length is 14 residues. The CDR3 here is CASSHRGAHTEAFF. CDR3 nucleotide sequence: TGTGCCAGCAGCCATCGGGGGGCACACACTGAAGCTTTCTTT.

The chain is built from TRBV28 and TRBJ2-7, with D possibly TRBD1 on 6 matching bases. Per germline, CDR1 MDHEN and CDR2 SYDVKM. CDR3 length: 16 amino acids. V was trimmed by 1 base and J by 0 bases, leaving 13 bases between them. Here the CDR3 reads CASSLYRTVPSYEQYF. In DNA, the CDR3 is TGTGCCAGCAGTTTATACCGGACAGTCCCCTCCTACGAGCAGTACTTC.

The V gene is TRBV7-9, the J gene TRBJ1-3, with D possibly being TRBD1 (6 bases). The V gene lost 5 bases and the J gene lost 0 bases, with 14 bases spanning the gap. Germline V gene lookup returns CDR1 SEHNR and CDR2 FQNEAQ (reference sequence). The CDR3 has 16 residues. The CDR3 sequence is CASSRQGGVSGNTIYF. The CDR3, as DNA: TGTGCCAGCAGCCGCCAAGGGGGGGTCTCTGGAAACACCATATATTTT.

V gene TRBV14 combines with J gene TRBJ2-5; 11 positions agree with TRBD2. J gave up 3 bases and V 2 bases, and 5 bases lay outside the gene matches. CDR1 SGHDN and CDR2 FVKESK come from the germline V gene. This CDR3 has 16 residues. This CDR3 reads CASSQIRGLAEETQYF. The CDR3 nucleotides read TGTGCCAGCAGCCAAATTAGGGGACTAGCGGAAGAGACCCAGTACTTC.

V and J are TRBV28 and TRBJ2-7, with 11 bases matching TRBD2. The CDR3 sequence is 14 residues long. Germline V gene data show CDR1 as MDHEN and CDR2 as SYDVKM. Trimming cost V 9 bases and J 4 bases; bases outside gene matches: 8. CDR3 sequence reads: CASKGTSGRYEQYF. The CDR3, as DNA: TGTGCCAGTAAAGGGACTAGCGGACGATACGAGCAGTACTTC.

CDR3 nucleotides: TGTGCCAGCAGCTTGTTAGACAGGGGTGCCTACGAGCAGTACTTC. Translated: CASSLLDRGAYEQYF. This sequence joins TRBV5-8 and TRBJ2-7, with 8 bases matching TRBD1. Per the germline V gene, CDR1 is SGHTS and CDR2 is YDEGEE. The trim removed 1 base at V and 2 bases at J, leaving 5 bases unmatched. The CDR3 sequence is 15 residues long.

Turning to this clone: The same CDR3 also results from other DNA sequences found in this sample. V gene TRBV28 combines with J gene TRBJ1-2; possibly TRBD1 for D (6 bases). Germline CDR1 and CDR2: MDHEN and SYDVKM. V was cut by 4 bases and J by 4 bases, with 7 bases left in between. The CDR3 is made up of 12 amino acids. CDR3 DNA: TGTGCCAGCAGTTCAGGGGTCTATGGCTACACCTTC. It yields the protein CASSSGVYGYTF.

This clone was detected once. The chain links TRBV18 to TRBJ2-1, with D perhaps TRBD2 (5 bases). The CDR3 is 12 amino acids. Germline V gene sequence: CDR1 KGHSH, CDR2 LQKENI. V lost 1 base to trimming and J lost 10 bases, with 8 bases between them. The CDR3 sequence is CASSPREWEQFF. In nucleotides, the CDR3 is TGTGCCAGCTCACCACGGGAGTGGGAGCAGTTCTTC. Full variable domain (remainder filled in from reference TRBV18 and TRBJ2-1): NAGVMQNPRHLVRRRGQEARLRCSPMKGHSHVYWYRQLPEEGLKFMVYLQKENIIDESGMPKERFSAEFPKEGPSILRIQQVVRGDSAAYFCASSPREWEQFFGPGTRLTVL.